This T cell receptor (beta chain) was retrieved from a study of tumor-infiltrating lymphocytes in primary liver carcinoma. Production of TCR beta cDNA used 500 ng total RNA together with a constant-region primer. Three nested multiplex PCR rounds of slightly modified ARM-PCR generated TCR beta libraries. TCRdb itself ran the multiplex PCR reads through MiXCR, one entry per CDR3 protein. The table records hundreds of thousands of distinct CDR3 sequences, around three fifths of them present only once. Germline DNA was extracted alongside blood RNA, which was obtained from unsorted whole blood. Sequenced input: peripheral blood. The receptor was isolated from a woman in her 30s with primary liver carcinoma and hepatitis B virus infection.

CDR3 in DNA: TGTGCCAGCAGTTACTCTGTTTTCGGTCCAGATACGCAGTATTTT. Its translation: CASSYSVFGPDTQYF. This chain joins TRBV6-5 and TRBJ2-3; no firm D call. CDR1 and CDR2 from the germline V gene are MNHEY and SVGAGI. The CDR3 loop spans 15 amino acids. Trimming removed 0 bases at V and 4 bases at J, with 11 bases between.